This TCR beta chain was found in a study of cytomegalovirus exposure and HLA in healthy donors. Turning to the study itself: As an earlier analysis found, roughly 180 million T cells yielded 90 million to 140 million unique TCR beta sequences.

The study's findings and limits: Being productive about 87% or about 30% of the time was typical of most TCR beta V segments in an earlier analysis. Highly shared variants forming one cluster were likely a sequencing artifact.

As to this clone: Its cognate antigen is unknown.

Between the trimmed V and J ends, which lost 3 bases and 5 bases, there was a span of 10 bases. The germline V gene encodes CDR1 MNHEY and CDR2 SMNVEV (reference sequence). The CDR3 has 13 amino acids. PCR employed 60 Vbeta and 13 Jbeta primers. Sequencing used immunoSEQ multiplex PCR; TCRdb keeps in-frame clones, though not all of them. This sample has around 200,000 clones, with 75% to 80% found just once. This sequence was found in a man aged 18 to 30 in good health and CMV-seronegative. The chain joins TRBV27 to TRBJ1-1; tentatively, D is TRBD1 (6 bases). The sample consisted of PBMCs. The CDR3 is CASSFLRGTEAFF. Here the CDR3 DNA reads TGTGCCAGCAGTTTTCTCAGGGGTACTGAAGCTTTCTTT.